This T cell receptor (beta chain) came from a study of blood T cell repertoires in COVID-19. This CDR3 is built from 13 residues. Germline CDR1 is SGHAT and CDR2 is FQNNGV. V was clipped by 4 bases and J by 0 bases, with 6 bases between them. Libraries were prepared by immunoSEQ multiplex PCR; TCRdb keeps only in-frame clonotypes and omits some of them. The sample has 60,000 to 70,000 clones; approximately 85% are singletons. The chain employs TRBV11-2 and TRBJ2-5, with D possibly matching TRBD1 (5 bases). Material for sequencing was peripheral blood. This receptor was identified in a man in his fifties with acute or convalescent COVID-19. The DNA for the CDR3 is TGTGCCAGCAGCTGGACAAACCAAGAGACCCAGTACTTC. This encodes CASSWTNQETQYF.